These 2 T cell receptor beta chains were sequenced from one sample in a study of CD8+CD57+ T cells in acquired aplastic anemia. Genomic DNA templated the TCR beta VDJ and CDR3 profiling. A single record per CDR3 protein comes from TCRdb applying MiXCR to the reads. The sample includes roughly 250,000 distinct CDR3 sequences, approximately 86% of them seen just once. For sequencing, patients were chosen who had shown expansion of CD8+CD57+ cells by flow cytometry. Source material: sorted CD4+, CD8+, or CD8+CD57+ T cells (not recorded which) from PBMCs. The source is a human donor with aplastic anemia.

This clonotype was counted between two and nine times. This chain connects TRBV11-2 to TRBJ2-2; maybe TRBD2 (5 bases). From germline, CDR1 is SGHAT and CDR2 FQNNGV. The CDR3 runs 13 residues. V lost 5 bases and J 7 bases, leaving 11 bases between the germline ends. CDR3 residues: CASSATAGGELFF. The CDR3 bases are TGTGCCAGCAGCGCTACGGCGGGCGGGGAGCTGTTTTTT.

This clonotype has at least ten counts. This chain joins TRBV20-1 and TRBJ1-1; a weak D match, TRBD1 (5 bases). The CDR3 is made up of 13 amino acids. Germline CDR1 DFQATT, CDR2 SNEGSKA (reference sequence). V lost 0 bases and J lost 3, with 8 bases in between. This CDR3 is CSAREGGDTEAFF. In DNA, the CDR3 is TGCAGTGCTAGAGAGGGGGGGGACACTGAAGCTTTCTTT.